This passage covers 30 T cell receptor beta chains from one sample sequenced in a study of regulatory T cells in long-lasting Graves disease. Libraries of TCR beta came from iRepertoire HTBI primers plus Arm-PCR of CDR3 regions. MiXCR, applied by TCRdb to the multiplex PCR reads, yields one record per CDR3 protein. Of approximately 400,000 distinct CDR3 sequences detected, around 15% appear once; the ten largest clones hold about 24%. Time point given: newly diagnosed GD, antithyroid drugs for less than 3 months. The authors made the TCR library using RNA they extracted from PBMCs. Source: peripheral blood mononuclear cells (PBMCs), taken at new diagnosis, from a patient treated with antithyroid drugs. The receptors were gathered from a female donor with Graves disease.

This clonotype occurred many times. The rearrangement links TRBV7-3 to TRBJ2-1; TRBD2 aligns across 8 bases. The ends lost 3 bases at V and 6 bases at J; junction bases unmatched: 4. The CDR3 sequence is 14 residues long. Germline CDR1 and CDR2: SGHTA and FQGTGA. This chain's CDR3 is CASSFSGRVNEQFF. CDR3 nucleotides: TGTGCCAGCAGCTTTTCCGGGAGGGTCAATGAGCAGTTCTTC.

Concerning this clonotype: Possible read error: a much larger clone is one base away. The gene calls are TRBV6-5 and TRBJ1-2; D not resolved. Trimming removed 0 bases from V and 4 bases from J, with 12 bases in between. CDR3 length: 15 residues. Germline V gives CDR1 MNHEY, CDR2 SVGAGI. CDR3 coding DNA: TGTGCCAGCAGTTACTCGAGATCTCCGGGCTATGGCTACACCTTC. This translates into CASSYSRSPGYGYTF.

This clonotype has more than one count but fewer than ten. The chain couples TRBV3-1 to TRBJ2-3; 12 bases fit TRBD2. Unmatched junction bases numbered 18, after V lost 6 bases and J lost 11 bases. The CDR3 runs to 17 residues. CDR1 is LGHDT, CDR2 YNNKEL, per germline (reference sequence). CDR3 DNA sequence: TGTGCCAGCAGGGCAAGGGCTAGCGGGGGGGCCCCCTCCGGGCAGTATTTT. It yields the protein CASRARASGGAPSGQYF.

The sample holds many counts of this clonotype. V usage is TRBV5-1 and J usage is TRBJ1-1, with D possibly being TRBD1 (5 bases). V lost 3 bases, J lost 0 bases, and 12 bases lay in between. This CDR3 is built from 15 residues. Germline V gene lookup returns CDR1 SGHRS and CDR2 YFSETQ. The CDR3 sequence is CASSSGRIMNTEAFF. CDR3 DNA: TGCGCCAGCAGCTCGGGACGTATTATGAACACTGAAGCTTTCTTT.

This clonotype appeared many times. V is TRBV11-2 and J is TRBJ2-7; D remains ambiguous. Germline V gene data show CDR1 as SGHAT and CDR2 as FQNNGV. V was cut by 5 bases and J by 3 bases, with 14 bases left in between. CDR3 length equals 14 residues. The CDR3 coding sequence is TGTGCCAGCAGCCATACTCTTAGGAACTACGAGCAGTACTTC. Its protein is CASSHTLRNYEQYF.

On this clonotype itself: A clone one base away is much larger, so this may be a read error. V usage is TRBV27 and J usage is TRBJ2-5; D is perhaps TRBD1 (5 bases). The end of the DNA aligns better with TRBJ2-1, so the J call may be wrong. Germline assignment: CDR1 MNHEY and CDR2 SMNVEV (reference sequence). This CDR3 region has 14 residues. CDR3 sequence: CASRTAKGRSEQFF. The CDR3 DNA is TGTGCCAGCAGGACAGCGAAGGGCCGGAGTGAGCAGTTCTTC.

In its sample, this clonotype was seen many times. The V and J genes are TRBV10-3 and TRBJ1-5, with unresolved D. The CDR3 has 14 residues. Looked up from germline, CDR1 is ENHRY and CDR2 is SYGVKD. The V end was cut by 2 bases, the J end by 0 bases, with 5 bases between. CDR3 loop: CAISEQVSNQPQHF. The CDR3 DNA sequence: TGTGCCATCAGTGAGCAGGTTAGCAATCAGCCCCAGCATTTT.

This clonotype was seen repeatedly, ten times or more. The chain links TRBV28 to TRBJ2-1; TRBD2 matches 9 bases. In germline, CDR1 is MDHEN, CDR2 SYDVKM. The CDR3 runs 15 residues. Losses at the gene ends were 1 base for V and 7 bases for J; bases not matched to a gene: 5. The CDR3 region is CASSLLLAGGNEQFF. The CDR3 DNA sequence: TGTGCCAGCAGTTTATTACTAGCGGGTGGGAATGAGCAGTTCTTC.

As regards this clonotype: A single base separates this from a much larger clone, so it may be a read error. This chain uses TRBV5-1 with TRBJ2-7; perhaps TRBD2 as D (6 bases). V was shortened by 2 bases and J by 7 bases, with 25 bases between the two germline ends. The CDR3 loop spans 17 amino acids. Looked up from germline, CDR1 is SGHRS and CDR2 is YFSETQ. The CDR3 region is CASSFRGSSSSYNEQYF. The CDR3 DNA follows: TGCGCCAGCAGCTTTCGGGGGTCGTCAAGCTCCTACAATGAGCAGTACTTC.

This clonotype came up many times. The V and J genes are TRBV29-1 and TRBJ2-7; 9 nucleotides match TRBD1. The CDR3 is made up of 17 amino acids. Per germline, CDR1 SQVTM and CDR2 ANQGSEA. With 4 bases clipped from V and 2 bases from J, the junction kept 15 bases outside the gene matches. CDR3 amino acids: CSVGRSVGRDRAYEQYF. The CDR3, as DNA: TGCAGCGTTGGACGCTCTGTCGGCCGGGACAGGGCCTACGAGCAGTACTTC.

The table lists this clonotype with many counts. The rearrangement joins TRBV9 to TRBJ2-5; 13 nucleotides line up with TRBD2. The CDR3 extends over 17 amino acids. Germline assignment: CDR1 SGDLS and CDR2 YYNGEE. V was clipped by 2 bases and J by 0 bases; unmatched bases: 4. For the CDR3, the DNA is TGTGCCAGCAGCGTCGGACTAGCGGGGGTGAACCAAGAGACCCAGTACTTC. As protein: CASSVGLAGVNQETQYF.

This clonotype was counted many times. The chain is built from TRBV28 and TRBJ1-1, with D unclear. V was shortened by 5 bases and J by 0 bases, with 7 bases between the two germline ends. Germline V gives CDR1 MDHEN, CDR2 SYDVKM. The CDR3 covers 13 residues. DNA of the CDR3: TGTGCCAGCAGTAACGATATGAACACTGAAGCTTTCTTT. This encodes CASSNDMNTEAFF.

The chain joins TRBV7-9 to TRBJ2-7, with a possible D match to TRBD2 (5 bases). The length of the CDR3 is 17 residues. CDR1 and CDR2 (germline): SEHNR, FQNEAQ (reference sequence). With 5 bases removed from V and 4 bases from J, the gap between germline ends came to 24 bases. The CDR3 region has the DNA TGTGCCAGCAGCCAGATCCCCCCGGGCTTACTAGGTTACGAGCAGTACTTC. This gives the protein CASSQIPPGLLGYEQYF.

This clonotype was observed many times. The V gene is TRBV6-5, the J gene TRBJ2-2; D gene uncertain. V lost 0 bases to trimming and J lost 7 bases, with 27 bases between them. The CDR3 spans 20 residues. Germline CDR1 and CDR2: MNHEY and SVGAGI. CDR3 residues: CASSYSMAFIGHGRFGELFF. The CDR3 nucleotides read TGTGCCAGCAGTTACTCGATGGCATTTATAGGGCACGGTCGCTTCGGGGAGCTGTTTTTT.

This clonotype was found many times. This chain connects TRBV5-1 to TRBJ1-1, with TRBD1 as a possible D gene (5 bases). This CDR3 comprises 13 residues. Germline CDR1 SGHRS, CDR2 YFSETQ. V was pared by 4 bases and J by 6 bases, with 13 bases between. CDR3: CASSLHGTAEAFF. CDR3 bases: TGCGCCAGCAGCCTGCACGGGACGGCTGAAGCTTTCTTT.

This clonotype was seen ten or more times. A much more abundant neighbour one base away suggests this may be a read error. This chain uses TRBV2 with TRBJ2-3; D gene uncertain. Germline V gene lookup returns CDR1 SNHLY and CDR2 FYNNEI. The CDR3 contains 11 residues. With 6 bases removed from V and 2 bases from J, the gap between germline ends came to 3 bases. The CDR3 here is CASRPTDTQYF. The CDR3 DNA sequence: TGTGCCAGCAGACCCACAGATACGCAGTATTTT.

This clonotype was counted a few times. The CDR3 reads CSVEKTVPSGANVLTF. As DNA, the CDR3 is TGCAGCGTTGAAAAGACCGTTCCCTCTGGGGCCAACGTCCTGACTTTC. The genes are TRBV29-1 and TRBJ2-6; D is unclear. Germline values: CDR1 SQVTM, CDR2 ANQGSEA. Trimming took off 2 bases at V and 0 bases at J, with 11 bases between the two ends. The CDR3 runs to 16 residues.

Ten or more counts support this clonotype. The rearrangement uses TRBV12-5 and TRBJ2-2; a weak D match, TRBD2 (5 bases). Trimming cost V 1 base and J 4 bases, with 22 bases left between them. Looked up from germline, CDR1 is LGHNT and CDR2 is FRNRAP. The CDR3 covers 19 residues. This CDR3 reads CASGLAKDRLGAGTGELFF. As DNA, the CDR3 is TGTGCTAGTGGTTTGGCAAAGGATAGATTGGGTGCGGGCACCGGGGAGCTGTTTTTT.

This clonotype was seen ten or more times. The CDR3 reads CASSESAGDTDTQYF. The CDR3 DNA reads TGCGCCAGCAGTGAGTCTGCAGGGGACACAGATACGCAGTATTTT. The V call is TRBV10-1, the J call TRBJ2-3, with a weak D call TRBD1 (6 bases). This CDR3 spans 15 amino acids. Trimming took off 0 bases at V and 2 bases at J, with 9 bases between the two ends. Germline assignment: CDR1 WNHNN and CDR2 SYGVQD (reference sequence).

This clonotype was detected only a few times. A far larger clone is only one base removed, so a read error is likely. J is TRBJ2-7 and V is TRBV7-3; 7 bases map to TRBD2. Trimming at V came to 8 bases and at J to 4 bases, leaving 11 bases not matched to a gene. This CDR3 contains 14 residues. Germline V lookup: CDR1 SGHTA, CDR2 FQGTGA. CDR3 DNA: TGTGCCAGCGGGGGGGTGCGCGGTAATTACGAGCAGTACTTC. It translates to CASGGVRGNYEQYF.

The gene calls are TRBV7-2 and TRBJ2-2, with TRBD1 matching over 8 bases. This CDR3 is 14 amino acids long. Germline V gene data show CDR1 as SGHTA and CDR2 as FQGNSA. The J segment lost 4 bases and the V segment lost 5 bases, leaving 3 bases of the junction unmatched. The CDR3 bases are TGTGCCAGCAGCCGGACAGGGAGCACCGGGGAGCTGTTTTTT. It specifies CASSRTGSTGELFF.

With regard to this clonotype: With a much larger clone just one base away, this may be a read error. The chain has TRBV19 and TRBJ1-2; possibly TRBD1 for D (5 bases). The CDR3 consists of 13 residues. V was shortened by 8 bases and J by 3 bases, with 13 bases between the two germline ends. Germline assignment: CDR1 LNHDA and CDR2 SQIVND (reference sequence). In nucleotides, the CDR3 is TGTGCCAGTGCTCCGGGACGAGACTATGGCTACACCTTC. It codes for CASAPGRDYGYTF.

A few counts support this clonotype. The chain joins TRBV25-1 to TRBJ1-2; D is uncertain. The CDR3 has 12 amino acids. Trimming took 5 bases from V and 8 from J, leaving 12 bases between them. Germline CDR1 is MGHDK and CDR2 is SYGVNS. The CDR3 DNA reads TGTGCCAGCAGTCAAGAGAGTCGAGGCTACACCTTC. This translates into CASSQESRGYTF.

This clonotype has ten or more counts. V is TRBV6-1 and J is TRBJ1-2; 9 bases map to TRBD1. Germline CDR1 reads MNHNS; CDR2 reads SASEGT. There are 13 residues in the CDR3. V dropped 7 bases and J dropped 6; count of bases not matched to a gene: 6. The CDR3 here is CASNLGTGHGYTF. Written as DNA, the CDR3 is TGTGCCAGCAACCTAGGGACAGGGCATGGCTACACCTTC.

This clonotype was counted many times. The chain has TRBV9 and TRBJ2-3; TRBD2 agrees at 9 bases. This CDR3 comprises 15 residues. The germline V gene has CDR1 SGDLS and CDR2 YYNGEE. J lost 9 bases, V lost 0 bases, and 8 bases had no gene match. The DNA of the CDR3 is TGTGCCAGCAGCGTAGGAGGGCGGGAGGGCGACACGCAGTATTTT. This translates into CASSVGGREGDTQYF.

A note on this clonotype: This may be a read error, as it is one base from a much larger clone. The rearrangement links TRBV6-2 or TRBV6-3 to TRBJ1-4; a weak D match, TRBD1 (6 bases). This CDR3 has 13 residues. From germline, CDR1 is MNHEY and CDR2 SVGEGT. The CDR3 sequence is CASWTATYEKLFF. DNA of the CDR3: TGTGCCAGTTGGACAGCAACTTATGAAAAACTGTTTTTT.

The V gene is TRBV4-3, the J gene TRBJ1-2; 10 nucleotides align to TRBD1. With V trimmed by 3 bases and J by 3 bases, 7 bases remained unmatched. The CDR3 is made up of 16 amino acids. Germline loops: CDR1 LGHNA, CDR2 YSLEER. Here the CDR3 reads CASSQDLGTGDYGYTF. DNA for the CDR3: TGCGCCAGCAGCCAGGACCTCGGGACAGGGGACTATGGCTACACCTTC.

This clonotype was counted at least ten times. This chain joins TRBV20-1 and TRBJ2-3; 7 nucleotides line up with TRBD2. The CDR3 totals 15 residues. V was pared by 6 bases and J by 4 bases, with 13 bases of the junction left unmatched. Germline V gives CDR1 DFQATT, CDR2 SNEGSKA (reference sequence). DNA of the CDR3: TGCAGTGCCCAAGGGCTAGCGGAAAACCCAGATACGCAGTATTTT. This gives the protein CSAQGLAENPDTQYF.

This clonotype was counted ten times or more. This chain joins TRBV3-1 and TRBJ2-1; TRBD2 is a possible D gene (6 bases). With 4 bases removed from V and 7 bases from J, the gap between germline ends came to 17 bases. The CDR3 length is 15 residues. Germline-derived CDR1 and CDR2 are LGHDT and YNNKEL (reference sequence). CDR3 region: CASSPAEGGKNEQFF. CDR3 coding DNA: TGTGCCAGCAGCCCGGCGGAGGGCGGGAAGAATGAGCAGTTCTTC.

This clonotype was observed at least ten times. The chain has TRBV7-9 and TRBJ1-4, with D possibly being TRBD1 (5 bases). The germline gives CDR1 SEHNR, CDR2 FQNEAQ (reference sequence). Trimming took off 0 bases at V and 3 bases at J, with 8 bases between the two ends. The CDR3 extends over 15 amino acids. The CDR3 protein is CASSLAGAANEKLFF. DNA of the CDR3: TGTGCCAGCAGCTTAGCAGGGGCGGCTAATGAAAAACTGTTTTTT.